The source of this TCR beta chain is a study of cytomegalovirus exposure and HLA in healthy donors. Whole-study results and caveats: Highly shared variants forming one cluster were likely a sequencing artifact. TCR beta sequences reportedly predicted the HLA-A and HLA-B alleles of most subjects accurately. Confirmation in vitro established that three CMV-associated chains were specific for CMV antigens. Later on, an analysis tied over 15,000 TCR beta sequences to HLA alleles at 0.05 false discovery rate.

The PCR ran on 60 Vbeta and 13 Jbeta primers. Here immunoSEQ multiplex PCR was the method, and the copy in TCRdb shows in-frame clones only, minus some. The sample has roughly 180,000 clones, around four fifths seen once. The CDR3 is 14 amino acids. V gave up 0 bases and J gave up 5 bases; unmatched junction bases: 4. Germline loops: CDR1 SGHNT, CDR2 YYREEE (reference sequence). This clone is a singleton in its sample. What it recognizes is unknown. Other DNA sequences in this specimen translate into the identical CDR3. The rearrangement links TRBV5-4 to TRBJ2-5, with 7 bases lining up with TRBD2. The source is a woman aged 25-40 years in good health and CMV-seropositive. Material for sequencing was PBMCs. The CDR3 coding sequence is TGTGCCAGCAGCTTGGCCGGAGCGGGGGAGACCCAGTACTTC. It is translated as CASSLAGAGETQYF.